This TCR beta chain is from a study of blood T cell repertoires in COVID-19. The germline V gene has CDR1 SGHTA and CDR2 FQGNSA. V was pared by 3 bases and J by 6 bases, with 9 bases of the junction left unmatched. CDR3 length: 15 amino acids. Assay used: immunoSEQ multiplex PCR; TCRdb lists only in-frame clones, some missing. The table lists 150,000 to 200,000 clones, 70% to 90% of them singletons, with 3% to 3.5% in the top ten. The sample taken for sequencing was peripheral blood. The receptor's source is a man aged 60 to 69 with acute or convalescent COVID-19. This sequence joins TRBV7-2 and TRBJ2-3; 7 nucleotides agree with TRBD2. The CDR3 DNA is TGTGCCAGCAGCTTTGGTGCGGGAGTTCCGGATACGCAGTATTTT. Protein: CASSFGAGVPDTQYF.